This TCR beta chain was observed in a study of blood T cells in healthy people across ages. General study points: Per-million-T-cell TCR beta diversity fell roughly linearly with age.

Germline loops: CDR1 SGHTA, CDR2 FQGNSA. The CDR3 loop spans 15 amino acids. Losses at the gene ends were 5 bases for V and 8 bases for J; bases not matched to a gene: 13. The use of a sample-barcoded 5' primer and a J-beta primer mix characterized a second PCR of about 7 to 12 cycles. TCRdb analysed the 5' RACE reads with MiXCR anew, one entry per CDR3 protein. The top ten clones hold about 21% of a sample with 1.5 million to 2 million distinct CDR3 sequences, more than 35% of them seen once. As for this clonotype: The target antigen is unknown.

The sample consisted of blood. The V call is TRBV7-2, the J call TRBJ1-2; 8 nucleotides line up with TRBD1. The TCR sequence derives from a human donor in good health. The CDR3 protein is CASSSPGGGGQGYTF. The CDR3 DNA sequence: TGTGCCAGCAGCAGCCCAGGGGGCGGCGGTCAGGGCTACACCTTC.